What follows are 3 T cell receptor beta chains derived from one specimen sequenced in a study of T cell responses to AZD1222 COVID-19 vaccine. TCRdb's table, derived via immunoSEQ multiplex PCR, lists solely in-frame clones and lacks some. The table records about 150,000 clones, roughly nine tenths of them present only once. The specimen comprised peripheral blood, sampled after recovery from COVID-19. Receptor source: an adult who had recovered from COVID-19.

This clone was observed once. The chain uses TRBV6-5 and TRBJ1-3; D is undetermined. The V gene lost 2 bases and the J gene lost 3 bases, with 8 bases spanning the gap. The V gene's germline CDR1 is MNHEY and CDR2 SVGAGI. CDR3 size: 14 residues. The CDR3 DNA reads TGTGCCAGCAGTTACCAACAGAGTGGAAACACCATATATTTT. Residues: CASSYQQSGNTIYF.

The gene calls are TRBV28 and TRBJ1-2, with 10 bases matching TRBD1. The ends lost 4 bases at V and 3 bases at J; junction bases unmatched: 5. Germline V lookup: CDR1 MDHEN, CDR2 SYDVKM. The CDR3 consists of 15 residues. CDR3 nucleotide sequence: TGTGCCAGCAGTTCGTTGACAGGGGGCGACTATGGCTACACCTTC. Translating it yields CASSSLTGGDYGYTF.

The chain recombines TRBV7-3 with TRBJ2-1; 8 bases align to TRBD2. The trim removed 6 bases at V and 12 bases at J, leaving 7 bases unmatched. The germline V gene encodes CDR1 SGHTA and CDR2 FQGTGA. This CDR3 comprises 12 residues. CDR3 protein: CASRHGTRGQFF. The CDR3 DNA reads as TGTGCCAGCAGGCACGGGACTAGGGGGCAGTTCTTC.